This T cell receptor beta chain was found in a study of breast tumors, draining lymph nodes, adjacent tissues. MiXCR, applied by TCRdb to the multiplex PCR reads, yields one record per CDR3 protein. The table has 84,000 or so distinct CDR3 sequences, about 27% seen once. Samples came from axillary lymph nodes draining the breast cancer. Study outcomes and limitations: The data were judged consistent with most tumor T cells coming from lymph node and expanding in tumor. Tumor repertoires ranked between lymph nodes and nontumor tissue in diversity, with V and J gene preferences.

This CDR3 contains 16 residues. Germline CDR1 and CDR2: WNHNN and SYGVQD (reference sequence). With 7 bases clipped from V and 6 bases from J, the junction kept 17 bases outside the gene matches. This clonotype was seen repeatedly, ten times or more. Its target is unknown. The origin of this receptor is a female donor with breast cancer. Some clones in this sample may be carry-over from other donors' samples. V is TRBV10-1 and J is TRBJ1-2, with TRBD1 matching over 7 bases. Sequencing input: axillary lymph node tissue. The CDR3 sequence is CASTATDREASDGYTF. CDR3 coding DNA: TGCGCCAGCACTGCGACCGACAGGGAGGCATCGGATGGCTACACCTTC.